The source of this TCR beta chain is a study of T-cell reconstitution after alpha-beta-depleted transplantation in children. This clonotype is medium-sized in the sample. Its specificity is unknown. Study outcomes and limitations: Newly generated T cells supplied most T-cell counts and diversity one year post-transplant. Some patients' high day-60 TCRbeta diversity was attributed to recipient cells surviving conditioning.

During its preparation, the TCRbeta library received unique molecular identifiers. TCRdb reprocessed the PCR reads via MiXCR and lists one record per CDR3 protein. The sample shows approximately 150,000 distinct CDR3 sequences, about 9% of them seen only once. The CDR3 totals 13 residues. Germline CDR1 MDHEN, CDR2 SYDVKM. Deletions cut 6 bases from V and 4 bases from J, with 11 bases between. The receptor was derived from a female patient aged 2 to 10 who had a stem cell transplant for congenital amegakaryocytic thrombocytopenia, so the T cells may come from the graft donor. V gene TRBV28 combines with J gene TRBJ2-3; either TRBD1 or TRBD2 may fit D (5 bases each). This specimen was PBMCs, mostly from graft donor cells, taken 180 days after TCRalphabeta/CD19-depleted stem cell transplant. CDR3 bases: TGTGCCAGCAGGGGGCAGGAGGCAGATACGCAGTATTTT. Protein product: CASRGQEADTQYF.